These 31 T cell receptor beta chains were all obtained from the same sample, sequenced in a study of vaccination effects on CD4 cells after COVID-19. Ahead of sequencing, the ViraFEST assay grew antigen-specific CD4+ T cells using viral peptide pools. Having been cultured for roughly 9 days, the cells underwent CD4+ T cell isolation. Testing of the vaccine recipients showed negative nucleocapsid antibodies and no prior SARS-CoV-2 infection. These receptors' targets are unknown. Method: immunoSEQ multiplex PCR; TCRdb's copy keeps in-frame clones and lacks some. The sample carries roughly 52,000 clones, roughly 70% recorded once. Sample: CD4+ T cells from PBMCs cultured with SARS-CoV-2 spike peptides, taken before COVID-19 vaccination. The source is a human donor who received a COVID-19 vaccine.

The chain employs TRBV20-1 and TRBJ2-3; 9 nucleotides agree with TRBD2. After removal of 3 bases from V and 3 bases from J, the junction contained 4 bases not matched to a gene. Looked up from germline, CDR1 is DFQATT and CDR2 is SNEGSKA (reference sequence). The CDR3 has 14 amino acids. The CDR3 spells CSASSAGGTDTQYF. The CDR3 region has the DNA TGCAGTGCTAGTTCCGCGGGGGGGACAGATACGCAGTATTTT.

J is TRBJ1-5 and V is TRBV5-4; D might be TRBD1 (5 bases). Per the germline V gene, CDR1 is SGHNT and CDR2 is YYREEE (reference sequence). This CDR3 is built from 14 residues. Trimming stripped 3 bases from V and 4 bases from J, with 11 bases between. For the CDR3, the DNA is TGTGCCAGCAGCTCCGGGACCAATAATCAGCCCCAGCATTTT. This gives the protein CASSSGTNNQPQHF.

This clone was recorded once. The V call is TRBV6-2 or TRBV6-3, the J call TRBJ1-2, with 8 positions matching TRBD1. After removal of 2 bases from V and 5 bases from J, the junction contained 10 bases not matched to a gene. CDR1 MNHEY and CDR2 SVGEGT come from the germline V gene. The CDR3 totals 16 residues. The CDR3 bases are TGTGCCAGCAGTTACCCAGAAAGGACAGGGTCGTATGGCTACACCTTC. This sequence encodes CASSYPERTGSYGYTF.

This clone appeared a single time. The chain is built from TRBV18 and TRBJ2-7; weak D call: TRBD1 (6 bases). The CDR3 totals 14 residues. The V end lost 3 bases, the J end lost 0 bases, and 9 bases lay between the germline ends. The V gene's germline CDR1 is KGHSH and CDR2 LQKENI. The CDR3 DNA follows: TGTGCCAGCTCACCGGGACAAATCTCCTACGAGCAGTACTTC. It specifies CASSPGQISYEQYF.

A few counts support this clone. CDR3 protein: CASSARVGTGGYEQYF. For the CDR3, the DNA is TGTGCCAGCAGCGCCAGAGTAGGGACAGGGGGCTACGAGCAGTACTTC. The gene calls are TRBV5-6 and TRBJ2-7; 11 bases are a match to TRBD1. Germline-derived CDR1 and CDR2 are SGHDT and YYEEEE. The CDR3 sequence is 16 residues long. V lost 4 bases and J lost 3; bases outside the gene matches: 9. The variable domain in full, with the rest retrieved from reference TRBV5-6 and TRBJ2-7, is DAGVTQSPTHLIKTRGQQVTLRCSPKSGHDTVSWYQQALGQGPQFIFQYYEEEERQRGNFPDRFSGHQFPNYSSELNVNALLLGDSALYLCASSARVGTGGYEQYFGPGTRLTVT.

V usage is TRBV19 and J usage is TRBJ2-7, with no clear D. Trimming took 7 bases from V and 0 from J, leaving 7 bases between them. CDR3 length: 12 residues. CDR1 and CDR2 from the germline V gene are LNHDA and SQIVND (reference sequence). CDR3 nucleotides: TGTGCCAGTAATGACCGCTCCTACGAGCAGTACTTC. Translation gives CASNDRSYEQYF.

The chain uses TRBV7-2 and TRBJ1-1; 8 bases are shared with TRBD1. V gave up 5 bases and J gave up 5 bases; unmatched junction bases: 10. Germline-derived CDR1 and CDR2 are SGHTA and FQGNSA. CDR3 size: 15 residues. CDR3 DNA: TGTGCCAGCAGCCCCGGACAGGGAGGAGGGACTGAAGCTTTCTTT. Translated: CASSPGQGGGTEAFF.

The CDR3 sequence: CASSLGSGSYTF. In DNA, the CDR3 is TGTGCCAGCAGCTTAGGGTCGGGGAGCTACACCTTC. The rearrangement joins TRBV7-2 to TRBJ1-2, with D unresolved. CDR1 and CDR2 from the germline V gene are SGHTA and FQGNSA. V lost 1 base and J 9 bases, leaving 9 bases between the germline ends. This CDR3 region has 12 residues.

In its sample, this clone was seen a few times. The rearrangement uses TRBV5-6 and TRBJ1-2; TRBD1 aligns across 7 bases. This CDR3 comprises 15 residues. Unmatched junction bases numbered 7, after V lost 1 base and J lost 4 bases. Per the germline V gene, CDR1 is SGHDT and CDR2 is YYEEEE. As DNA, the CDR3 is TGTGCCAGCAGCTTGATTCGACAGGGTGGCTATGGCTACACCTTC. It specifies CASSLIRQGGYGYTF. Full variable domain (remainder filled in from reference TRBV5-6 and TRBJ1-2): DAGVTQSPTHLIKTRGQQVTLRCSPKSGHDTVSWYQQALGQGPQFIFQYYEEEERQRGNFPDRFSGHQFPNYSSELNVNALLLGDSALYLCASSLIRQGGYGYTFGSGTRLTVV.

V gene TRBV2 combines with J gene TRBJ1-5; D is ambiguous. Trimming shortened V by 5 bases and J by 0 bases, and 11 bases separated the two germline ends. The CDR3 runs 15 residues. Germline CDR1 and CDR2: SNHLY and FYNNEI. The chain's CDR3 is CASSQDGYSNQPQHF. The CDR3 nucleotides read TGTGCCAGCAGTCAAGACGGATATAGCAATCAGCCCCAGCATTTT.

The table lists this clone with a count of one. This rearrangement joins TRBV28 to TRBJ2-1; 11 bases line up with TRBD2. This CDR3 is 13 amino acids long. V lost 5 bases, J lost 10 bases, and 4 bases stayed unmatched. Germline CDR1 and CDR2: MDHEN and SYDVKM. CDR3 nucleotide sequence: TGTGCCAGCAGTCCCCGACTAGCGGGAGAGCAGTTCTTC. This translates into CASSPRLAGEQFF.

The chain combines TRBV3-1 (or the pseudogene TRBV3-2) with TRBJ1-1, with a possible D match to TRBD1 (5 bases). V dropped 1 base and J dropped 1 base, with 16 bases sitting between them. This CDR3 has 17 residues. The germline gives CDR1 LGHDT, CDR2 YNNKEL (reference sequence). In DNA form, the CDR3 reads TGTGCCAGCAGCCAAGGCCAGGGTCCTCTGCGGAACACTGAAGCTTTCTTT. The encoded protein is CASSQGQGPLRNTEAFF.

CDR3: CATDRSGDRVNNEQFF. As DNA, the CDR3 is TGTGCCACCGACCGTAGTGGGGACAGGGTGAACAATGAGCAGTTCTTC. V is TRBV5-4 and J is TRBJ2-1; 9 bases map to TRBD1. Trimming took 9 bases from V and 5 from J; bases not matched to a gene: 15. This CDR3 has 16 residues. From germline, CDR1 is SGHNT and CDR2 YYREEE (reference sequence).

The chain combines TRBV14 with TRBJ1-1, with D possibly TRBD1 on 5 matching bases. The CDR3 is 15 residues long. Germline loops: CDR1 SGHDN, CDR2 FVKESK. V was pared by 1 base and J by 8 bases, with 17 bases between. In nucleotides, the CDR3 is TGTGCCAGCAGCCAAGGGAAAAGGAGGACAACGGAAGCTTTCTTT. Protein: CASSQGKRRTTEAFF.

The chain links TRBV7-2 to TRBJ1-6; D is unresolved. This CDR3 is 14 amino acids long. Looked up from germline, CDR1 is SGHTA and CDR2 is FQGNSA. Trimming left V 1 base short and J 9 bases short, with 10 bases between. CDR3 sequence: CASSLGPGGSPLHF. Written as DNA, the CDR3 is TGTGCCAGCAGCTTAGGGCCCGGCGGTTCACCCCTCCACTTT.

This chain uses TRBV5-1 with TRBJ2-5; no clear D. V lost 2 bases and J 2 bases, leaving 10 bases between the germline ends. This CDR3 comprises 14 residues. CDR1 and CDR2 from the germline V gene are SGHRS and YFSETQ. The CDR3 loop reads CASSLQTAQETQYF. Here the CDR3 DNA reads TGCGCCAGCAGCTTACAGACGGCTCAAGAGACCCAGTACTTC.

The CDR3 region has the DNA TGTGCCAGCAGCTCGACAGGGTTCTACGAGCAGTACTTC. This encodes CASSSTGFYEQYF. The chain carries TRBV3-1 (or the pseudogene TRBV3-2) and TRBJ2-7, with 7 bases lining up with TRBD1. This CDR3 has 13 amino acids. J gave up 3 bases and V 5 bases, and 4 bases lay outside the gene matches. The V gene's germline CDR1 is LGHDT and CDR2 YNNKEL (reference sequence).

This clone has more than one count but fewer than ten. The chain employs TRBV6-5 and TRBJ1-5; TRBD1 matches 8 bases. Germline CDR1 MNHEY, CDR2 SVGAGI. V trimming: 2 bases; J trimming: 6 bases; junction bases outside the gene matches: 6. The CDR3 is 15 amino acids. As DNA, the CDR3 is TGTGCCAGCAGTTACGACAGGGGAGGGGGTCAGCCCCAGCATTTT. This codes for CASSYDRGGGQPQHF.

DNA of the CDR3: TGTGCCAGCAGCTTGGCCGGAGCCGCGAGCTCCTACAATGAGCAGTTCTTC. Translating gives CASSLAGAASSYNEQFF. V is TRBV5-4 and J is TRBJ2-1; no definite D call. Trimming removed 0 bases from V and 0 bases from J, with 13 bases in between. Germline V gene sequence: CDR1 SGHNT, CDR2 YYREEE (reference sequence). This CDR3 comprises 17 residues. The whole variable domain, filled in from reference TRBV5-4 and TRBJ2-1, reads ETGVTQSPTHLIKTRGQQVTLRCSSQSGHNTVSWYQQALGQGPQFIFQYYREEENGRGNFPPRFSGLQFPNYSSELNVNALELDDSALYLCASSLAGAASSYNEQFFGPGTRLTVL.

This clone was observed a single time. This chain links TRBV11-3 with TRBJ2-5; no firm D call. This CDR3 region has 13 residues. CDR1 is SGHNT, CDR2 YENEEA, per germline. Trimming stripped 5 bases from V and 1 base from J, with 8 bases between. CDR3 amino acids: CASSRMAQETQYF. CDR3 DNA: TGTGCCAGCAGCCGTATGGCCCAAGAGACCCAGTACTTC.

This sequence joins TRBV7-2 and TRBJ1-5; 8 positions agree with TRBD1. The CDR3 spans 14 residues. V dropped 5 bases and J dropped 4; count of bases not matched to a gene: 4. Germline V gene sequence: CDR1 SGHTA, CDR2 FQGNSA. CDR3 amino acids: CASSPGQGNQPQHF. CDR3 DNA: TGTGCCAGCAGCCCCGGACAGGGAAATCAGCCCCAGCATTTT.

V gene TRBV2 combines with J gene TRBJ1-2; maybe TRBD1 (6 bases). The CDR3 covers 15 residues. Trimming took 4 bases from V and 6 from J, leaving 18 bases between them. Germline CDR1 reads SNHLY; CDR2 reads FYNNEI. CDR3: CASSVRGAGSDGYTF. In DNA form, the CDR3 reads TGTGCCAGCAGTGTGAGGGGGGCCGGCTCGGATGGCTACACCTTC.

This chain links TRBV30 with TRBJ1-6; D is perhaps TRBD1 (5 bases). This CDR3 contains 15 residues. CDR1 is GTSNPN, CDR2 SVGIG, per germline (reference sequence). V shed 3 bases and J shed 8 bases, with 17 bases lying between them. CDR3 residues: CAWRVRGRAYSPLHF. Written as DNA, the CDR3 is TGTGCCTGGAGAGTCCGGGGCCGAGCTTATTCACCCCTCCACTTT.

This clone was seen a handful of times. V gene TRBV10-3 combines with J gene TRBJ2-7; 8 nucleotides line up with TRBD1. Germline V gene data show CDR1 as ENHRY and CDR2 as SYGVKD. The junction had 4 bases not matched to a gene; V was cut back by 0 bases and J by 6 bases. The CDR3 length is 14 residues. CDR3 sequence (DNA): TGTGCCATCAGTGAGTCCGGACAGGGCGCCGAGCAGTACTTC. It specifies CAISESGQGAEQYF.

The J gene is TRBJ1-5, the V gene TRBV2; no definite D call. The CDR3 runs to 14 residues. Germline-derived CDR1 and CDR2 are SNHLY and FYNNEI. Trimming removed 3 bases from V and 7 bases from J, with 13 bases in between. For the CDR3, the DNA is TGTGCCAGCAGTGAGGATAGACGGACGCAGCCCCAGCATTTT. Translation gives CASSEDRRTQPQHF.

This clone came up a few times. CDR3 amino acids: CASSDLPGNTEAFF. CDR3 nucleotide sequence: TGTGCCAGCAGTGACCTTCCAGGGAACACTGAAGCTTTCTTT. The chain carries TRBV6-4 and TRBJ1-1, with no clear D. With 2 bases removed from V and 1 base from J, the gap between germline ends came to 8 bases. The CDR3 has 14 residues. The V gene's germline CDR1 is MRHNA and CDR2 SNTAGT.

This chain uses TRBV28 with TRBJ1-5, with 8 nucleotides matching TRBD1. Germline loops: CDR1 MDHEN, CDR2 SYDVKM. The CDR3 sequence is 15 residues long. After removal of 4 bases from V and 4 bases from J, the junction contained 6 bases not matched to a gene. DNA of the CDR3: TGTGCCAGCAGTTCCGGACAGGGAGGAAATCAGCCCCAGCATTTT. It codes for CASSSGQGGNQPQHF.

The chain employs TRBV13 and TRBJ2-3; 8 bases match TRBD2. Germline V CDR1 and CDR2: PRHDT, FYEKMQ (reference sequence). This CDR3 is 14 amino acids long. The V and J ends lost 7 bases and 2 bases, in that order; junction bases with no gene match: 5. The CDR3 DNA follows: TGTGCCAGCATCCGGGGGGGCGTCACAGATACGCAGTATTTT. This sequence encodes CASIRGGVTDTQYF.

The chain carries TRBV6-6 and TRBJ2-2; 11 nucleotides line up with TRBD2. This CDR3 is 16 amino acids long. Germline lookup yields CDR1 MNHNY and CDR2 SVGAGI (reference sequence). V lost 7 bases to trimming and J lost 1 base; unmatched junction nucleotides: 5. CDR3 DNA sequence: TGTGCCAGCAAAGATAGCGGGGGGGGGAACACCGGGGAGCTGTTTTTT. Protein: CASKDSGGGNTGELFF.

The chain recombines TRBV10-3 with TRBJ2-7, with unresolved D. Germline V gene lookup returns CDR1 ENHRY and CDR2 SYGVKD. This CDR3 spans 12 amino acids. V was cut by 6 bases and J by 2 bases, with 8 bases left in between. The CDR3 spells CAISDRAYEQYF. The CDR3 DNA reads as TGTGCCATCAGCGACCGAGCCTACGAGCAGTACTTC.

The chain combines TRBV15 with TRBJ2-2; D gene uncertain. Germline V lookup: CDR1 LNHNV, CDR2 YYDKDF (reference sequence). Trimming took off 4 bases at V and 5 bases at J, with 11 bases between the two ends. The CDR3 consists of 14 residues. The CDR3 DNA follows: TGTGCCACCAGCAACCCACCCCTAACCGGGGAGCTGTTTTTT. Its protein product is CATSNPPLTGELFF.